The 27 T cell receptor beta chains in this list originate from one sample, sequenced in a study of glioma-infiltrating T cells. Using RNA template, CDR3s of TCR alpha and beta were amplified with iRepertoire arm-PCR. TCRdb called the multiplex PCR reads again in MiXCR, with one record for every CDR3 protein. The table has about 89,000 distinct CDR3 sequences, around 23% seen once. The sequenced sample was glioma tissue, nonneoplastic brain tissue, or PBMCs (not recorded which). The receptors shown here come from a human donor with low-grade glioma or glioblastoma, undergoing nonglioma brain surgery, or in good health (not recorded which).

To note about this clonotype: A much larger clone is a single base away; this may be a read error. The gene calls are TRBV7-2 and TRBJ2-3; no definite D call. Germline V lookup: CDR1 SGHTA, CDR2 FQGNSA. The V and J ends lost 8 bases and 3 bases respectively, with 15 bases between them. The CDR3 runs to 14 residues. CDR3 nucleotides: TGTGCCAGCGCTTCAGGTACTCTAACAGATACGCAGTATTTT. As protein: CASASGTLTDTQYF. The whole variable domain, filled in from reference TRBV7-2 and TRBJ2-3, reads GAGVSQSPSNKVTEKGKDVELRCDPISGHTALYWYRQSLGQGLEFLIYFQGNSAPDKSGLPSDRFSAERTGGSVSTLTIQRTQQEDSAVYLCASASGTLTDTQYFGPGTRLTVL.

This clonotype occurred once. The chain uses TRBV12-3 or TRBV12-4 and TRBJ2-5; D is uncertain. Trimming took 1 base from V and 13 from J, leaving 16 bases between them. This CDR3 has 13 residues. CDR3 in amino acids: CASSLVTNPSRYF. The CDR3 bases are TGTGCCAGCAGTTTAGTAACTAACCCGTCACGGTACTTC.

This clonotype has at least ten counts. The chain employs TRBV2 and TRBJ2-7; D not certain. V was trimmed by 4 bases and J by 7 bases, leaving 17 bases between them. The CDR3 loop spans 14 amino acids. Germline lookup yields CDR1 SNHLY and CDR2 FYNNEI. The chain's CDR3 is CASSAATPLGEQYF. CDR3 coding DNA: TGTGCCAGCAGTGCGGCCACCCCCCTGGGAGAGCAGTACTTC.

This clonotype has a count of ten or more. The CDR3: CASRTGGSDSPLHF. CDR3 sequence (DNA): TGTGCCAGCAGAACAGGGGGCTCGGATTCACCCCTCCACTTT. This sequence joins TRBV7-8 and TRBJ1-6; 9 bases match TRBD1. This CDR3 has 14 residues. With 6 bases clipped from V and 8 bases from J, the junction kept 5 bases outside the gene matches. CDR1 is SGHVS, CDR2 FQNEAQ, per germline.

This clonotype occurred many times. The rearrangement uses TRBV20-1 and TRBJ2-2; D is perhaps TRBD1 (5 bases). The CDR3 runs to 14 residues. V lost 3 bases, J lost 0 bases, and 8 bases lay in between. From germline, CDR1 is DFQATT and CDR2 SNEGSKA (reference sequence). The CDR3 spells CSASRGSNTGELFF. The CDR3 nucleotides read TGCAGTGCTAGTAGGGGTTCGAACACCGGGGAGCTGTTTTTT.

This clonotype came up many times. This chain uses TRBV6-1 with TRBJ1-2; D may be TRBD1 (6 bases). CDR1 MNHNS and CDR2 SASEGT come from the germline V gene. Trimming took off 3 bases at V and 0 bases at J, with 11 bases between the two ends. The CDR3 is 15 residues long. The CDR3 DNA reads TGTGCCAGCAGTGAGCCGACAGGATCTAACTATGGCTACACCTTC. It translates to CASSEPTGSNYGYTF.

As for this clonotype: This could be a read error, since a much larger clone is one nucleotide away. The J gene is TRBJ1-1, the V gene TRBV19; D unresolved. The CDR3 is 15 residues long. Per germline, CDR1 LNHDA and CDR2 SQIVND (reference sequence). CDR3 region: CASSQLGNENTESFF. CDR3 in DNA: TGTGCCAGTAGTCAGTTGGGCAACGAGAACACTGAATCTTTCTTT.

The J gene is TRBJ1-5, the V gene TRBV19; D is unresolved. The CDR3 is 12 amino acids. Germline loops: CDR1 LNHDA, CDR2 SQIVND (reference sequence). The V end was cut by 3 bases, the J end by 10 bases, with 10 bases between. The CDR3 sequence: CASSIRSGPQHF. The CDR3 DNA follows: TGTGCCAGTAGTATCCGATCCGGACCCCAGCATTTT.

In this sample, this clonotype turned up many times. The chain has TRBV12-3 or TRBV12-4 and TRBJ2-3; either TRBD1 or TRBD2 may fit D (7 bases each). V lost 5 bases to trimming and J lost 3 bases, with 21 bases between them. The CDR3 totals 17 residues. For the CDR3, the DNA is TGTGCCAGCAGTCCGCCTGTCCAGGGGGAGGGTACAGATACGCAGTATTTT. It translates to CASSPPVQGEGTDTQYF.

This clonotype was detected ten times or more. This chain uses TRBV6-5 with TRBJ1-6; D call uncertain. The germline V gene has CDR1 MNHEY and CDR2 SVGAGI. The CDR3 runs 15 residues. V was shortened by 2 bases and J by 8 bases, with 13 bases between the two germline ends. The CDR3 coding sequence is TGTGCCAGCAGTTACCGGGTAGCCGGGTATTCACCCCTCCACTTT. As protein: CASSYRVAGYSPLHF.

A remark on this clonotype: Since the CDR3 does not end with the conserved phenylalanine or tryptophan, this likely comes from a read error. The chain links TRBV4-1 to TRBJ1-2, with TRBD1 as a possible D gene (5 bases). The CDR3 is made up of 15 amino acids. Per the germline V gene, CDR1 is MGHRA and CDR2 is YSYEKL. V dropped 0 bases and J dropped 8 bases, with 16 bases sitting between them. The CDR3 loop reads CASSQDWQGGYGYTL. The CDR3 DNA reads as TGCGCCAGCAGCCAAGATTGGCAGGGAGGATACGGCTACACCCTC.

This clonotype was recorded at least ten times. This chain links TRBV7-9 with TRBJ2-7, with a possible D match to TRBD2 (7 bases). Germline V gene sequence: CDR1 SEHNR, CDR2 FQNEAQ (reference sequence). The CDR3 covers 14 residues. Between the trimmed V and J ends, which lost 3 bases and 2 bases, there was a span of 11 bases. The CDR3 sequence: CASSFGRGTYEQYF. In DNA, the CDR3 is TGTGCCAGCAGCTTTGGGAGGGGGACCTACGAGCAGTACTTC.

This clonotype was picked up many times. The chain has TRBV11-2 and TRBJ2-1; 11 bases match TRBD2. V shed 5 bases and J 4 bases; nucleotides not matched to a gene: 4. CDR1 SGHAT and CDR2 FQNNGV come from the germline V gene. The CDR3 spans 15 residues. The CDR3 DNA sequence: TGTGCCAGCAGCCAAAGACTAGCGGGGTACAATGAGCAGTTCTTC. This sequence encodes CASSQRLAGYNEQFF.

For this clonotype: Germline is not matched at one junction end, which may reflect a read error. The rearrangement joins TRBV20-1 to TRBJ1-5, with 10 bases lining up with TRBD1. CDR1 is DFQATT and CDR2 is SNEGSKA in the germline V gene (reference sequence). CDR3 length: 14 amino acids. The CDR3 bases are TGCGGTGCTAGTGGACAGGGGGTTAATCAGCCCCAGCATTTT. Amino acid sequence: CGASGQGVNQPQHF.

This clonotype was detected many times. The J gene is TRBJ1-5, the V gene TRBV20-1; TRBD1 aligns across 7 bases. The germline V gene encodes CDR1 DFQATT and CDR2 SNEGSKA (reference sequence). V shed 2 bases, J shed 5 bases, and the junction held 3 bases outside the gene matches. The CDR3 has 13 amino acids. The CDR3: CSARRDRDQPQHF. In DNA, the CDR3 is TGCAGTGCTAGAAGGGACAGAGATCAGCCCCAGCATTTT.

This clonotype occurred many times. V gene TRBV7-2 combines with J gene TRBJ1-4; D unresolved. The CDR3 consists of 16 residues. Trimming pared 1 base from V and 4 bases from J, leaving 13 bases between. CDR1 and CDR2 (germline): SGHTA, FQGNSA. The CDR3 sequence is CASSLGWQALNEKLFF. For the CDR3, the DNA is TGTGCCAGCAGCTTAGGGTGGCAGGCCCTTAATGAAAAACTGTTTTTT.

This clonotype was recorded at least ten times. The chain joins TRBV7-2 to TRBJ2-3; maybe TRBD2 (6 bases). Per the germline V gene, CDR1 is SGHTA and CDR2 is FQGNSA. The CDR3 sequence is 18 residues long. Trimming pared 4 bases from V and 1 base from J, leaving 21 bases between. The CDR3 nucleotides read TGTGCCAGCAGCTCCCTCCGGTGGGGGGACGGGGGCACAGATACGCAGTATTTT. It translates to CASSSLRWGDGGTDTQYF.

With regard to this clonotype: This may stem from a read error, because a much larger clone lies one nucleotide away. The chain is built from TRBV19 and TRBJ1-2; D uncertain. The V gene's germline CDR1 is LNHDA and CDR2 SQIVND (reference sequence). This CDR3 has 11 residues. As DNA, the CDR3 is TGTGCCAGTAGCACCCTACTCGGGTACAGCTTC. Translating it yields CASSTLLGYSF.

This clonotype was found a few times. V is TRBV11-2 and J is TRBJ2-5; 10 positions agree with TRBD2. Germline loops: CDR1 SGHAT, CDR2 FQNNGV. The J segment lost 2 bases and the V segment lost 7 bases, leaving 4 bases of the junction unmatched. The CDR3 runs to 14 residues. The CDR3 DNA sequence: TGTGCCAGCACTTGGACTAGCGGACAAGAGACCCAGTACTTC. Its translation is CASTWTSGQETQYF.

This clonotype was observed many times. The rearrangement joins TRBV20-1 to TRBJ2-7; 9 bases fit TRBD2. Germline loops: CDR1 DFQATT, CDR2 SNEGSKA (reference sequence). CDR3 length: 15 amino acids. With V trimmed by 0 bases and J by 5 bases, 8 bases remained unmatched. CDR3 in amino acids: CSARDQRAGGDEQYF. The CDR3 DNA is TGCAGTGCTAGAGATCAGAGAGCGGGAGGCGACGAGCAGTACTTC.

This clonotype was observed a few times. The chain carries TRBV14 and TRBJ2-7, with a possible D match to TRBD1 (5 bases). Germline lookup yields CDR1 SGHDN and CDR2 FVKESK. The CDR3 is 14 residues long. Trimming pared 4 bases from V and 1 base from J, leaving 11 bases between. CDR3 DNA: TGTGCCAGCAGCCTCCAGGGTCTGTCCTACGAGCAGTACTTC. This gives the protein CASSLQGLSYEQYF. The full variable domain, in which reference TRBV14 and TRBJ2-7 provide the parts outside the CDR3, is EAGVTQFPSHSVIEKGQTVTLRCDPISGHDNLYWYRRVMGKEIKFLLHFVKESKQDESGMPNNRFLAERTGGTYSTLKVQPAELEDSGVYFCASSLQGLSYEQYFGPGTRLTVT.

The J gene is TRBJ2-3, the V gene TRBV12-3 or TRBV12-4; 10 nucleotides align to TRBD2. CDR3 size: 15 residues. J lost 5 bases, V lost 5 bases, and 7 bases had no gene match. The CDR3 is CASSTSGVLRDTQYF. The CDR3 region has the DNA TGTGCCAGCAGTACTAGCGGGGTCCTTCGAGATACGCAGTATTTT.

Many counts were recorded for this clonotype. The CDR3 DNA sequence: TGTGCCAGCAGCCGCTGGGACAGGCGGGCCTACGAGCAGTACTTC. It translates to CASSRWDRRAYEQYF. The V call is TRBV3-1, the J call TRBJ2-7; TRBD1 matches at 8 bases. V lost 4 bases and J lost 2; bases outside the gene matches: 7. Germline V gives CDR1 LGHDT, CDR2 YNNKEL (reference sequence). The CDR3 has 15 residues.

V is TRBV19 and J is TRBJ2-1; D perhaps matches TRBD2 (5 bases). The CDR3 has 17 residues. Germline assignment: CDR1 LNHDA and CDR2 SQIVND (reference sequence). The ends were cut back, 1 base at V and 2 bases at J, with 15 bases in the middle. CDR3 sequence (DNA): TGTGCCAGTAGTATAGCACTAGGAACGGGCACCTACAATGAGCAGTTCTTC. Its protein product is CASSIALGTGTYNEQFF. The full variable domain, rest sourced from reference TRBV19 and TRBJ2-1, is DGGITQSPKYLFRKEGQNVTLSCEQNLNHDAMYWYRQDPGQGLRLIYYSQIVNDFQKGDIAEGYSVSREKKESFPLTVTSAQKNPTAFYLCASSIALGTGTYNEQFFGPGTRLTVL.

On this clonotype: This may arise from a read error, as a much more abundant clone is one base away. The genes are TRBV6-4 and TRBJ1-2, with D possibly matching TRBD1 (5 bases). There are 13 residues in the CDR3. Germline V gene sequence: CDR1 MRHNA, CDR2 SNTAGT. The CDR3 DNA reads TGTGTCAGCAGCCCTGGACAAAACTATGGCTACACCTTC. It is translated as CVSSPGQNYGYTF.

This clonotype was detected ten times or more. The DNA of the CDR3 is TGTGCCAGCGCCTGGTCGGACGAAGGGAACACTGAAGCTTTCTTT. Translated: CASAWSDEGNTEAFF. The chain has TRBV6-2 or TRBV6-3 and TRBJ1-1, with D unclear. V shed 8 bases and J shed 1 base, with 17 bases lying between them. CDR3 length: 15 residues. Germline V gives CDR1 MNHEY, CDR2 SVGEGT.

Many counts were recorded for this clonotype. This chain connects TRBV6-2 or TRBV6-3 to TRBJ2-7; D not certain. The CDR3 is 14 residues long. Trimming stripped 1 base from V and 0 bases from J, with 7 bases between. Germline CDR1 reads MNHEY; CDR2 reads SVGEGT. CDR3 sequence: CASSYWVSSYEQYF. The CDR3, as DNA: TGTGCCAGCAGTTACTGGGTTAGCTCCTACGAGCAGTACTTC.